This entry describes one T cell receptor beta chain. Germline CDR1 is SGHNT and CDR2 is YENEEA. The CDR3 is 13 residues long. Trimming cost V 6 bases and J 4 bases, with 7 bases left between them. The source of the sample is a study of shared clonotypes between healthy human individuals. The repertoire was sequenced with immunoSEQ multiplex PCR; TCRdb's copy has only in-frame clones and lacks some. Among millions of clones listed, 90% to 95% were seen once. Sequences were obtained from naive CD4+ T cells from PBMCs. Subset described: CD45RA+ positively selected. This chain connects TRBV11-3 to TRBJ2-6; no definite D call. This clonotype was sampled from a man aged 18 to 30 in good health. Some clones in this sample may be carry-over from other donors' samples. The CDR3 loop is CASSIRGANVLTF. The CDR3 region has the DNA TGTGCCAGCAGTATACGGGGGGCCAACGTCCTGACTTTC.